One and the same sample provided the 7 T cell receptor beta chains below, sequenced in a study of response to subunit inactivated influenza vaccine. TCRdb called the RT-PCR reads again in MiXCR, with one record for every CDR3 protein. The sample includes a few hundred thousand distinct CDR3 sequences, around 9.9% of them seen just once. Sequenced here: PBMCs from blood, sampled 35 to 45 days after vaccination. Receptor source: a man aged 50-60 years who received an inactivated influenza vaccine.

The chain recombines TRBV5-1 with TRBJ2-7, with 7 bases lining up with TRBD1. V gave up 4 bases and J gave up 5 bases; unmatched junction bases: 6. Germline V gene data show CDR1 as SGHRS and CDR2 as YFSETQ. This CDR3 spans 13 amino acids. The DNA for the CDR3 is TGCGCCAGCAGCCCGACAGGGATCCACGAGCAGTACTTC. Protein sequence: CASSPTGIHEQYF.

This clonotype came up many times. The chain joins TRBV19 to TRBJ2-1, with no clear D. The length of the CDR3 is 15 residues. Germline CDR1 LNHDA, CDR2 SQIVND (reference sequence). Deletions cut 1 base from V and 0 bases from J, with 7 bases between. CDR3 sequence (DNA): TGTGCCAGTAGTATAGGGTGGTTCTCCTACAATGAGCAGTTCTTC. It is translated as CASSIGWFSYNEQFF.

This clonotype was counted ten times or more. The chain is built from TRBV20-1 and TRBJ2-3; possible D gene TRBD2, 5 bases. CDR1 and CDR2 from the germline V gene are DFQATT and SNEGSKA (reference sequence). Trimming left V 2 bases short and J 6 bases short, with 9 bases between. The CDR3 has 12 amino acids. The CDR3 nucleotides read TGCAGTGCTAGAACTAGGACGGATACGCAGTATTTT. It yields the protein CSARTRTDTQYF.

There are a few counts of this clonotype. The chain recombines TRBV5-1 with TRBJ1-1; D gene uncertain. CDR1 and CDR2 (germline): SGHRS, YFSETQ. The CDR3 spans 14 residues. Trimming took off 2 bases at V and 6 bases at J, with 14 bases between the two ends. CDR3 amino acids: CASSFDNRGPEAFF. DNA of the CDR3: TGCGCCAGCAGCTTTGATAATCGGGGTCCTGAAGCTTTCTTT.

This clonotype was found a few times. The chain has TRBV20-1 and TRBJ2-5; D remains unclear. Trimming removed 2 bases from V and 10 bases from J, with 8 bases in between. Looked up from germline, CDR1 is DFQATT and CDR2 is SNEGSKA (reference sequence). CDR3 length: 10 residues. The CDR3 here is CSARRLNQYF. For the CDR3, the DNA is TGCAGTGCTAGAAGACTTAACCAGTACTTC.

This clonotype was counted only a few times. The V gene is TRBV20-1, the J gene TRBJ1-3; D remains ambiguous. Trimming pared 0 bases from V and 2 bases from J, leaving 8 bases between. The germline V gene encodes CDR1 DFQATT and CDR2 SNEGSKA (reference sequence). The CDR3 has 14 amino acids. CDR3 sequence (DNA): TGCAGTGCTAGAGATCTAGTGACTGGAAACACCATATATTTT. Protein: CSARDLVTGNTIYF.

V gene TRBV2 combines with J gene TRBJ1-2; D is unclear. Per the germline V gene, CDR1 is SNHLY and CDR2 is FYNNEI. CDR3 length equals 14 residues. Trimming removed 4 bases from V and 6 bases from J, with 15 bases in between. In DNA form, the CDR3 reads TGTGCCAGCAGTGTACCAATCCGGAGGGATGGCTACACCTTC. Residues: CASSVPIRRDGYTF.